The clone carrying this T cell receptor beta chain was detected once. The data were taken from a study of OX40 agonist ivuxolimab in advanced cancers. Study-level background: Each dose-escalation patient presented with hepatocellular carcinoma, melanoma, renal cell or head and neck cancer. The group had a mean age of 60 years, ranged from about 20 to 79, and was 82.7% male.

The method was immunoSEQ multiplex PCR; TCRdb's version includes in-frame clones alone and lacks a portion of them. This table holds more than 75,000 clones, roughly 90% found once. At cycle 4 day 1, cycle 7 day 1, and baseline, blood was sampled. The germline CDR1 and CDR2 sequences are LNHDA and SQIVND (reference sequence). V shed 5 bases, J shed 6 bases, and the junction held 4 bases outside the gene matches. This CDR3 has 14 amino acids. The rearrangement joins TRBV19 to TRBJ1-5; 10 bases align to TRBD1. This clonotype was sampled from an adult with an advanced solid tumor such as melanoma, head and neck, liver or kidney cancer. The starting material was CD4+ or CD8+ T cells sorted from blood, obtained in a trial of the OX40 agonist ivuxolimab. The CDR3 protein is CASSSTGGFQPQHF. For the CDR3, the DNA is TGTGCCAGTAGTTCGACAGGGGGCTTTCAGCCCCAGCATTTT.